Sequencing of this T cell receptor (beta chain) was carried out in a study of blood T cell repertoires in COVID-19. Study summary: The origin of the acute and convalescent COVID-19 samples was the United States, Italy and Spain.

This table comes from immunoSEQ multiplex PCR, and its TCRdb copy is limited to in-frame clones, with some not included. Of a few hundred thousand clones in the sample, roughly 90% are singletons; the top ten hold 1.5% to 2%. Those enrolled, adults aged about 18 to 89 years, came from around 25 US areas. Self-reported history from a screening survey and questionnaire set each donor's cohort. V lost 6 bases and J lost 1, with 6 bases in between. Germline CDR1 reads MNHEY; CDR2 reads SVGAGI. This CDR3 is built from 12 residues. The chain employs TRBV6-5 and TRBJ1-2; no reliable D call. The origin of this receptor is a young woman with acute COVID-19. Sequenced material: PBMCs or T cells enriched from blood (not recorded which). CDR3 in amino acids: CASRGSNYGYTF. CDR3 DNA: TGTGCCAGCAGGGGCAGTAACTATGGCTACACCTTC.